The sequence of this T cell receptor (beta chain) was determined in a study of shared clonotypes between healthy human individuals. Study results and limitations: Limited genetic and exposure-history diversity came from having few donors.

Every contributor of samples was a Caucasian grown-up residing in Nashville, Tennessee. Regarding this clone: The antigen remains undetermined.

Using ten immunoSEQ deep assay plates, investigators sequenced unsorted PBMC DNA. Study processing details: Junction-only sequences without quality scores were provided by ImmunoSEQ, so filtering was different. Here immunoSEQ multiplex PCR was the method, and the copy in TCRdb shows in-frame clones only, minus some. From that table come the V and J calls and clone size; the DNA was used to work out D and trimming. This table has 400,000 to 550,000 clones, approximately 79% appearing once. V was clipped by 3 bases and J by 5 bases; unmatched bases: 5. In germline, CDR1 is SGHTA, CDR2 FQGTGA. CDR3 length equals 16 residues.

Sequenced sample: PBMCs. The chain uses TRBV7-3 and TRBJ2-2; TRBD2 aligns across 11 bases. The receptor comes from a woman aged 40 to 50 in good health. Some clones in this sample may be carry-over from other donors' samples. The CDR3 sequence is CASSFPGTSGTGELFF. The CDR3 DNA follows: TGTGCCAGCAGCTTCCCCGGGACTAGCGGAACCGGGGAGCTGTTTTTT.